This T cell receptor beta chain originates from a study of tumor-infiltrating lymphocytes in primary liver carcinoma (TCRdb year 2017). About the study as a whole: Roughly five patients with histopathologically diagnosed primary liver carcinoma underwent surgical resection in China between late 2015 and 2016. Technical replicate repertoires showed high reproducibility, with mean shared-clone rates around 0.91 and correlation coefficients above 0.95. The tumors of the five patients were staged as T1-T3 N0M0, with maximum diameters ranging from roughly 4 to 10 cm. Of the five patients, three men and two women aged 30 to 69 years, four had hepatocellular carcinoma and one had combined HCC and intrahepatic cholangiocarcinoma. Samples yielded roughly 3.5 to 8 million productive TCRbeta reads; read depth did not differ significantly between tissue types. For each liver tumor, the study sampled five regions along with adjacent normal tissue and blood, and applied TCRbeta repertoire sequencing, expression microarrays and whole-exome sequencing. A total of approximately 35 specimens from 5 patients underwent TCRbeta repertoire sequencing, comprising approximately 25 tumor regions, 5 adjacent noncancerous liver tissues and 5 peripheral blood samples. Paper-wide results and their limitations: With just five or six patients in the study, the authors point out that the findings should be validated in a larger study. Comparison of CD4+ and CD8+ T cell repertoires was precluded by the use of bulk unsorted samples. Consistent with antigen-driven expansion, pairs of tumor regions showed higher repertoire overlap (mean about 36%) than either tumor-adjacent pairs (about 17%) or tumor-blood pairs (roughly 14%). Compared with blood, tumors had a significantly larger share of the repertoire taken up by the top 250 clones (p = 0.039). Because only the TCR beta chain was sequenced and unpaired alpha chains were not captured, true repertoire diversity is likely underestimated.

V drops 11 bases and J drops 10 bases, leaving 27 bases in between. The CDR3 runs 15 amino acids, cysteine and phenylalanine included. Kept here is only the CDR3 DNA, which spans 45 bases and is read in frame from base 1. Looking up the germline V gene yields CDR1 SGHAT and CDR2 FQNNGV. To note about this clonotype: Its antigen is currently not known. Per-base qualities were not stored, and no clone one base away is much larger.

Blood RNA was extracted from unsorted whole blood using TRIzol reagent, and germline DNA was obtained with the DNeasy Blood & Tissue kit. At the time of sampling, the patients had chronic HBV infection and had not received any treatment. Before surgery, 3 to 5 milliliters of peripheral blood were collected into K2EDTA tubes. Starting from approximately 500 ng total RNA, TCRbeta-specific cDNA was produced by reverse transcription with a constant-region primer and ProtoScript II reverse transcriptase. TCRbeta libraries were built with three nested multiplex PCR rounds, a slightly modified ARM-PCR procedure. Each of the first two PCR rounds ran for approximately 11 cycles using multiplex TRBV1-TRBV30 forward primers together with a Cbeta reverse primer. A final 25-cycle PCR with Deep VentR polymerase added sample barcodes and Illumina adapters. Before sequencing, amplicons between 200 and 500 bp were purified from gel using a QIAquick gel extraction kit. TCRbeta amplicons were sequenced on an Illumina HiSeq 2500 with 250-bp paired-end reads. Under the source paper's analysis protocol: Trimmomatic v0.33 was used to quality-trim the reads, and FLASH v1.2.11 was used to merge paired reads so that full CDR3 sequences could be recovered. V, D and J germline segments were assigned to the rearranged TCRbeta sequences using MiGEC v1.2.1b. Clonotype statistics, along with Shannon-Wiener diversity indices, were calculated using VDJtools v1.0.0. To cut down on sampling bias, every analysis after diversity analysis relied on just the 250 most abundant clonotypes from each sample. The public reads were run again by TCRdb, first through fastp at Q25 and then through MiXCR, and only productive beta chains were kept. Under each unique CDR3 protein, matching rows form one entry showing the most common genes and DNA. The V and J calls, along with clone size, are taken from TCRdb and not from the paper's own processing. For this sample there are 300,000 to 350,000 distinct CDR3 sequences; around three fifths appear just once. Approximately 15% of the sample is held by the ten biggest clonotypes.

This TCR derives from a woman in her twenties or thirties with primary liver carcinoma and hepatitis B virus infection. The rearrangement combines TRBV11-2 with TRBJ2-1; the D gene is perhaps TRBD2, on 5 matching bases. Input material: peripheral blood. The DNA sequence follows: TGTGCCGGTAGTCACTTTAGTATGGGAGACGGGGAGCAGTTCTTC. It specifies CAGSHFSMGDGEQFF.